This T cell receptor beta chain derives from a study of Ad26.COV2.S vaccination and SARS-CoV-2 variants. Sequencing was performed with immunoSEQ multiplex PCR; in TCRdb, only in-frame clones are kept and a portion is missing. The table lists a few hundred thousand clones, almost 90% of them singletons. Germline loops: CDR1 SGHVS, CDR2 FQNEAQ. CDR3 length: 17 amino acids. Treatment reported: around 19 received Ad26.COV2.S at low or high dose, single or two shots; about five received placebo; per-sample allocation not given. After the first vaccine or placebo injection, samples were drawn on day 63. To note about this clone: An end of the junction does not agree with germline; a read error may underlie this.

The sequence derives from a person aged 18-60 years who received the Ad26.COV2.S COVID-19 vaccine or a placebo. V is TRBV7-8 and J is TRBJ1-3, with D possibly being TRBD1 (6 bases). Sequences were derived from peripheral blood, sampled in a trial of Ad26.COV2.S vaccine versus placebo. CDR3 sequence reads: CASSLGRGTTSENTIYF. Written as DNA, the CDR3 is TGTGCCAGCAGCTTGGGGAGGGGGACAACCTCTGAAAACACCATATATTTT.